This T cell receptor beta chain is from a study of shared clonotypes between healthy human individuals. Study context: With ages of 18 to 49, the donors were two women and a few men.

Data came from immunoSEQ multiplex PCR; TCRdb stores just in-frame clones and leaves some out. The repertoire holds 2,500,000 or so clones, with just over 90% as singletons. To note about this clone: Its specificity is not known.

Germline CDR1 reads KGHSH; CDR2 reads LQKENI. V shed 5 bases, J shed 5 bases, and the junction held 13 bases outside the gene matches. This CDR3 has 18 residues. Study-level points and caveats: All-four-donor shared clonotypes had higher generation probabilities than non-shared clonotypes did. Donors were few, which limited the genetic and exposure-history diversity represented. Shared clonotypes: approximately 4.5% naive CD4, under 4% naive CD8, less than 2.5% memory CD4, approximately 0.4% memory CD8.

V and J are TRBV18 and TRBJ2-5, with 14 nucleotides matching TRBD2. The clonotype comes from a man between 18 and 29 years old in good health. The sequenced sample consisted of naive CD4+ T cells sorted from blood. Subset specified: CD45RA+ positively selected. CDR3 region: CASSTGTSGGAGQETQYF. CDR3 nucleotide sequence: TGTGCCAGCTCAACCGGGACTAGCGGGGGAGCTGGACAGGAGACCCAGTACTTC.